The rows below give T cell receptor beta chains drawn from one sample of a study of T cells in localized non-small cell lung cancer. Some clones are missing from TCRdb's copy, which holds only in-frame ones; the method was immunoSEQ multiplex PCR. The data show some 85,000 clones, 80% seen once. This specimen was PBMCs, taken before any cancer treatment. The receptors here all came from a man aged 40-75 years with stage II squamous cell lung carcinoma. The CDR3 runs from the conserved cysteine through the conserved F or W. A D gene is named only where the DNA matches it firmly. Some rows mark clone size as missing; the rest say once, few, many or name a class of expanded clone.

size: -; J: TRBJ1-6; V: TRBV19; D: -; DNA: TGTGCCAGTAGTCATAACTCGGGACGGAGGTTCTCCTCCTATAATTCACCCCTCCACTTT; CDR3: CASSHNSGRRFSSYNSPLHF
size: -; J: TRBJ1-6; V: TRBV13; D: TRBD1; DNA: TGTGCCAGCAGCTCAGGGACAGGGAGTCGCTCACCCCTCCACTTT; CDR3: CASSSGTGSRSPLHF
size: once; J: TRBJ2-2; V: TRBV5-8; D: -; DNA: TGTGCCAGCAGACCACAGGGAAGGGGCACCGGGGAGCTGTTTTTT; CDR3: CASRPQGRGTGELFF
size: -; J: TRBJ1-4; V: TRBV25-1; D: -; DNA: TGTGCCAGCAGTGGTCGCGGTGGGGACGGCGAAAAACTGTTTTTT; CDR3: CASSGRGGDGEKLFF
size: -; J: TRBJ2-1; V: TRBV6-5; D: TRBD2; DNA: TGTGCCAGCAGGGGCACCGGGGGGGGCTACAATGAGCAGTTCTTC; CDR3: CASRGTGGGYNEQFF
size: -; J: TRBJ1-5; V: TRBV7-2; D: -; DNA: TGTGCCAGCAGCCCCTTGACAGGTCGCAATCAGCCCCAGCATTTT; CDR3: CASSPLTGRNQPQHF
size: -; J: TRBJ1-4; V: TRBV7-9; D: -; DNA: TGTGCCAGCAGCTTAGCAGGGCTGGGTGAAAAACTGTTTTTT; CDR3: CASSLAGLGEKLFF
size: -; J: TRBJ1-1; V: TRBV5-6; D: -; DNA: TGTGCCAGCAGCTTCGAAATATCAGTGACTGAAGCTTTCTTT; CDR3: CASSFEISVTEAFF
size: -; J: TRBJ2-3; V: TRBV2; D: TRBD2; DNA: TGTGCCAGCAGTGAAGAGCTAGCGGGAGTTTTAGATACGCAGTATTTT; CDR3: CASSEELAGVLDTQYF
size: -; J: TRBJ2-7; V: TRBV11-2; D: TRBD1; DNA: TGTGCCAGCAGCACCTGGGGACAGCAGCTCTCCTACGAGCAGTACTTC; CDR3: CASSTWGQQLSYEQYF
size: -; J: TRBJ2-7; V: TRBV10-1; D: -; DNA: TGCGCCAGCAGTGAGTCGGACCGTAGCTCCTACGAGCAGTACTTC; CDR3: CASSESDRSSYEQYF
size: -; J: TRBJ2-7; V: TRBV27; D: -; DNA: TGTGCCACAAGGGCAGTTAATTACGAGCAGTACTTC; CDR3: CATRAVNYEQYF
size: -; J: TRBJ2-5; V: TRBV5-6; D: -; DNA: TGTGCCAGCACCAGGAGGCGGGACAGAGTTGAGACCCAGTACTTC; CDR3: CASTRRRDRVETQYF
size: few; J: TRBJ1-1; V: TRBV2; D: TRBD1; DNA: TGTGCCAGCAGGCGACAGGGAGGAACTGAAGCTTTCTTT; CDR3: CASRRQGGTEAFF
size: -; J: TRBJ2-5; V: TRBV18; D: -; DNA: TGTGCCAGCTCAAGGACAGCGCAAGAGACCCAGTACTTC; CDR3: CASSRTAQETQYF
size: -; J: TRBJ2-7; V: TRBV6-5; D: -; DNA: TGTGCCAGCAGTCTGGACCTCTACTCCTACGAGCAGTACTTC; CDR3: CASSLDLYSYEQYF
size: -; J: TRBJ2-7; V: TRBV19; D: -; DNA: TGTGCCAGTAGTTACAGGCTTTTCTACGAGCAGTACTTC; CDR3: CASSYRLFYEQYF
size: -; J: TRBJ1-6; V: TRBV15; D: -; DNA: TGTGCCACCAGCAGTACGGGGAATTCACCCCTCCACTTT; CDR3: CATSSTGNSPLHF